This T cell receptor beta chain was identified in a study of CD8 T cells in Susac syndrome. The CDR3 loop spans 14 amino acids. V dropped 1 base and J dropped 2 bases, with 9 bases sitting between them. When the RNA was reverse transcribed, random hexamers were used with an input of roughly 0.5 to 1 ug. Amplification of TCR beta CDR3 by immunoSEQ multiplex PCR spanned 54 Vbeta and 13 Jbeta. Using its own MiXCR run on the immunoSEQ multiplex PCR reads, TCRdb lists one record per CDR3 protein. The sample contains around 280,000 distinct CDR3 sequences, about 85% of which appear only once. Sequencing of TCR beta covered CD8+ and CD4+ T cells obtained from blood. The multiple sclerosis control cohort comprised treatment-naive individuals presenting with stable or active relapsing-remitting disease. Purification of the CD8+ and CD4+ T cells relied on negative isolation, and TEMRA cells underwent FACS enrichment.

The chain carries TRBV12-3 or TRBV12-4 and TRBJ2-7; no reliable D call. What was sequenced was CD8+ T cells from PBMCs. This TCR was recovered from a human donor with multiple sclerosis. The CDR3 DNA is TGTGCCAGCAGTTTAGGGGCCGATGCCTACGAGCAGTACTTC. It codes for CASSLGADAYEQYF.